This TCR beta chain stems from a study of blood T cell repertoires in COVID-19. Study details: Samples came from the United States, Italy and Spain, spanning acute and convalescent COVID-19. Sources were T cells, B-cell-depleted T cells, or PBMCs; the material itself was cDNA or gDNA.

Individuals drawn from under 30 US areas were roughly 18 to 100 years old. CDR1 MDHEN and CDR2 SYDVKM come from the germline V gene. There are 14 residues in the CDR3. V was clipped by 3 bases and J by 6 bases, with 12 bases between them. Authors' methods: How many nucleated cells were present was estimated from reference gene primer amplification. This table comes from immunoSEQ multiplex PCR, and its TCRdb copy is limited to in-frame clones, with some not included. V and J calls and clone size come straight from that table; D and trimming were deduced from the DNA. The repertoire holds 150,000 to 200,000 clones, with around nine tenths as singletons.

This chain joins TRBV28 and TRBJ1-5; a possible D gene is TRBD1 (5 bases). The sequence was obtained from a woman under 30 who had recovered from COVID-19. What was sequenced was PBMCs or T cells enriched from blood (not recorded which). This CDR3 is CASSFGGSGQPQHF. CDR3 DNA: TGTGCCAGCAGTTTTGGGGGGTCGGGTCAGCCCCAGCATTTT. The complete variable domain, with remaining parts taken from reference TRBV28 and TRBJ1-5, reads DVKVTQSSRYLVKRTGEKVFLECVQDMDHENMFWYRQDPGLGLRLIYFSYDVKMKEKGDIPEGYSVSREKKERFSLILESASTNQTSMYLCASSFGGSGQPQHFGDGTRLSIL.